The T cell receptor beta chain under discussion was sequenced for a study of immune evolution from preneoplasia to lung adenocarcinoma. Study findings and constraints: Compared with EGFR-mutant or double wild-type lesions, KRAS-mutant nodules were more clonal.

The CDR3 contains 16 residues. In germline, CDR1 is MGHRA, CDR2 YSYEKL. Deletions cut 3 bases from V and 6 bases from J, with 17 bases between. This clone was observed once. The antigen is undetermined. Sequencing was performed with immunoSEQ multiplex PCR; in TCRdb, only in-frame clones are kept and a portion is missing. The sample consists of 4,400 or so clones, around 88% of them appearing once. Between about 2014 and 2018, patients underwent resection in Japan or China. Each case's diagnosis was confirmed by two pathologists on H&E. The chain uses TRBV4-1 and TRBJ2-2, with D possibly being TRBD1 (5 bases). The specimen was FFPE lung adenocarcinoma in situ tissue. The sequence derives from a person between 70 and 80 years old with lung adenocarcinoma. The CDR3 DNA reads as TGCGCCAGCAGCCACCCGGCACTCGCAGGGCCCGGGGAGCTGTTTTTT. Protein product: CASSHPALAGPGELFF.